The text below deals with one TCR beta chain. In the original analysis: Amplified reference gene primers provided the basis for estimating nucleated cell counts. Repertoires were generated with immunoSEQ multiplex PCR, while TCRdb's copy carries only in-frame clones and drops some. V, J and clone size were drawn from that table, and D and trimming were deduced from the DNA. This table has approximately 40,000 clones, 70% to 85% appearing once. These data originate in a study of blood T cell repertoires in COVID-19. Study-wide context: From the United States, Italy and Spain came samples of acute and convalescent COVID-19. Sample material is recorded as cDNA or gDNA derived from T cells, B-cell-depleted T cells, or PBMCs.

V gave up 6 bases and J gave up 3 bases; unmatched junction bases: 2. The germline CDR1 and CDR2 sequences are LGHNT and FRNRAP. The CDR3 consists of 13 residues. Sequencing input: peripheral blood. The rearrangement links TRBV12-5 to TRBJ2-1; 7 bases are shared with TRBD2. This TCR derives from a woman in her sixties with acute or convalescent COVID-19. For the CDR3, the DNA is TGTGCTAGTGGCGGGGGGATCTACAATGAGCAGTTCTTC. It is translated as CASGGGIYNEQFF.